These 13 T cell receptor beta chains originate from one sample sequenced in a study of cytotoxic CD8 clonotypes in ibrutinib-treated CLL. Measured with immunoSEQ multiplex PCR; TCRdb has only the in-frame clones, and not every one. The sample holds about 300,000 clones; around 77% are singletons and the top ten take approximately 5.6%. Specimen: PBMCs, collected at disease progression, from a patient treated with ibrutinib. The receptor set was obtained from a human donor with chronic lymphocytic leukemia.

The chain recombines TRBV7-9 with TRBJ2-2, with 11 nucleotides matching TRBD2. There are 18 residues in the CDR3. The germline V gene has CDR1 SEHNR and CDR2 FQNEAQ (reference sequence). With 4 bases clipped from V and 0 bases from J, the junction kept 7 bases outside the gene matches. CDR3 sequence (DNA): TGTGCCAGCAGCTCCGGGACTAGCGGAAGACCGAACACCGGGGAGCTGTTTTTT. Protein product: CASSSGTSGRPNTGELFF.

The chain has TRBV7-2 and TRBJ2-6, with D possibly being TRBD2 (5 bases). There are 16 residues in the CDR3. V lost 1 base and J lost 5, with 12 bases in between. The germline V gene has CDR1 SGHTA and CDR2 FQGNSA. The CDR3 DNA reads as TGTGCCAGCAGCTTAGACGGGAAGCTAAGGGCCAACGTCCTGACTTTC. Translation gives CASSLDGKLRANVLTF.

The rearrangement joins TRBV4-3 to TRBJ2-3; TRBD2 matches 11 bases. The CDR3 sequence is 17 residues long. After removal of 4 bases from V and 8 bases from J, the junction contained 14 bases not matched to a gene. Germline values: CDR1 LGHNA, CDR2 YSLEER. The CDR3 protein is CASSPTGASGRRGTQYF. CDR3 bases: TGCGCCAGCAGCCCTACCGGGGCTAGCGGGAGGAGAGGTACGCAGTATTTT.

The genes are TRBV7-2 and TRBJ1-5; 8 bases are shared with TRBD1. Germline CDR1 SGHTA, CDR2 FQGNSA. Unmatched junction bases numbered 7, after V lost 5 bases and J lost 7 bases. The CDR3 runs to 14 residues. CDR3 loop: CASSLTGGRQPQHF. The CDR3 DNA sequence: TGTGCCAGCAGCCTCACAGGGGGGAGGCAGCCCCAGCATTTT.

This clone was recorded only once. The V call is TRBV27, the J call TRBJ2-7, with TRBD2 matching over 14 bases. The CDR3 consists of 16 residues. Germline V gene sequence: CDR1 MNHEY, CDR2 SMNVEV (reference sequence). Unmatched junction bases numbered 10, after V lost 6 bases and J lost 6 bases. The CDR3 DNA follows: TGTGCCAGCAGACCGGGGACTAGCGGGAGAATTGGCGAGCAGTACTTC. Amino acid sequence: CASRPGTSGRIGEQYF.

The chain combines TRBV2 with TRBJ2-2; D is undetermined. The germline V gene encodes CDR1 SNHLY and CDR2 FYNNEI. The CDR3 totals 13 residues. The V end was cut by 3 bases, the J end by 7 bases, with 9 bases between. The CDR3 coding sequence is TGTGCCAGCAGTGATGGCACTTACGGGGAGCTGTTTTTT. Amino acid sequence: CASSDGTYGELFF.

The chain joins TRBV9 to TRBJ1-6; D is ambiguous. The CDR3 runs to 13 residues. V was clipped by 1 base and J by 6 bases, with 5 bases between them. Looked up from germline, CDR1 is SGDLS and CDR2 is YYNGEE. CDR3: CASSVHPNSPLHF. For the CDR3, the DNA is TGTGCCAGCAGCGTACACCCTAATTCACCCCTCCACTTT.

The chain recombines TRBV27 with TRBJ2-5; D gene uncertain. With 4 bases removed from V and 1 base from J, the gap between germline ends came to 10 bases. This CDR3 comprises 14 residues. Looked up from germline, CDR1 is MNHEY and CDR2 is SMNVEV (reference sequence). CDR3 nucleotides: TGTGCCAGCAGTTCGCAGGTCCCCCAAGAGACCCAGTACTTC. This sequence encodes CASSSQVPQETQYF.

CDR3 amino acids: CSVREGEQYF. CDR3 sequence (DNA): TGCAGCGTTCGGGAGGGCGAGCAGTACTTC. The genes are TRBV29-1 and TRBJ2-7; 8 nucleotides line up with TRBD2. Germline-derived CDR1 and CDR2 are SQVTM and ANQGSEA. CDR3 size: 10 residues. With V trimmed by 5 bases and J by 6 bases, 0 bases remained unmatched.

The rearrangement joins TRBV11-2 to TRBJ2-3, with TRBD2 matching over 8 bases. This CDR3 is 18 amino acids long. Trimming took 3 bases from V and 2 from J; bases not matched to a gene: 13. Germline V gives CDR1 SGHAT, CDR2 FQNNGV. DNA for the CDR3: TGTGCCAGCAGCTTTAGGCCTGGGATAGCGGGGCTCACAGATACGCAGTATTTT. It encodes CASSFRPGIAGLTDTQYF.

The chain combines TRBV4-1 with TRBJ2-7; 7 bases agree with TRBD2. Germline V gives CDR1 MGHRA, CDR2 YSYEKL. V was clipped by 0 bases and J by 1 base; unmatched bases: 3. This CDR3 spans 15 amino acids. CDR3 sequence reads: CASSQDARESYEQYF. The CDR3 nucleotides read TGCGCCAGCAGCCAAGATGCGCGGGAGTCCTACGAGCAGTACTTC.

Concerning this clone: Other nucleotide sequences in the sample specify the same CDR3. V gene TRBV4-3 combines with J gene TRBJ2-7, with unresolved D. V was trimmed by 1 base and J by 1 base, leaving 8 bases between them. This CDR3 has 14 residues. Per germline, CDR1 LGHNA and CDR2 YSLEER. CDR3 sequence: CASSQGTVSYEQYF. DNA for the CDR3: TGCGCCAGCAGCCAAGGGACGGTTTCCTACGAGCAGTACTTC.

This chain links TRBV9 with TRBJ2-5, with D perhaps assigned TRBD1 or TRBD2 (5 bases each). The CDR3 covers 15 residues. V dropped 0 bases and J dropped 7 bases, with 16 bases sitting between them. Per germline, CDR1 SGDLS and CDR2 YYNGEE. The CDR3 loop reads CASSVEGTIAGTQYF. The CDR3 bases are TGTGCCAGCAGCGTAGAGGGGACCATCGCAGGGACCCAGTACTTC.